The rows below give T cell receptor beta chains drawn from one sample of a study of blood T cell repertoires in COVID-19. Repertoires were generated with immunoSEQ multiplex PCR, while TCRdb's copy carries only in-frame clones and drops some. The sample lists about 150,000 clones, roughly 80% seen once, with over 8.5% in the top ten. The specimen was peripheral blood. All receptors derive from a man aged 45-65 years with active or convalescent COVID-19. Each CDR3 is given with its conserved first and last residue. A D gene is named only where the DNA matches it firmly. A row's size may be missing; if present it is once, few, many or a size class.

12,.,TRBJ2-3,TRBV28,.,TGTGCCAGCAACGCCAGTCCGGATACGCAGTATTTT,CASNASPDTQYF
14,.,TRBJ2-5,TRBV2,.,TGTGCCAGCCGGAAGACTGCTTCTGAAGAGACCCAGTACTTC,CASRKTASEETQYF
13,.,TRBJ1-5,TRBV2,.,TGTGCCAGCAGTGATCGGGTAATTCAGCCCCAGCATTTT,CASSDRVIQPQHF
15,.,TRBJ1-1,TRBV5-1,.,TGCGCCAGCAGCTTGGCCCCCCGGCAGGGCCCTGAAGCTTTCTTT,CASSLAPRQGPEAFF
14,.,TRBJ2-1,TRBV3-1/TRBV3-2,.,TGTGCCAGCCGGAGCTTTGGCTCGCTGGATGAGCAGTTCTTC,CASRSFGSLDEQFF
14,.,TRBJ2-5,TRBV5-5,.,TGTGCCAGCAGCCCGTGGGGGCACCAAGAGACCCAGTACTTC,CASSPWGHQETQYF
12,.,TRBJ1-2,TRBV27,many,TGTGCCAGCAGTAGGGGTGACTATGGCTACACCTTC,CASSRGDYGYTF
15,TRBD2,TRBJ2-5,TRBV24-1,.,TGTGCCACCGGATTTGTATCGGCGGGAGTAGAGACCCAGTACTTC,CATGFVSAGVETQYF
14,.,TRBJ1-2,TRBV7-2,few,TGTGCCAGCAGCCTAAGACAGGACCCCTATGGCTACACCTTC,CASSLRQDPYGYTF
15,TRBD1,TRBJ2-1,TRBV5-1,.,TGCGCCAGCAGCTGGACGGGACAGGCTTACAATGAGCAGTTCTTC,CASSWTGQAYNEQFF
12,.,TRBJ2-5,TRBV12-3/TRBV12-4,.,TGTGCCAGCAGCCTCATCGGAGAGACCCAGTACTTC,CASSLIGETQYF
15,TRBD1,TRBJ2-7,TRBV5-1,.,TGCGCCAGCAGCTTGGGGGACAGGGGCCCCTACGAGCAGTACTTC,CASSLGDRGPYEQYF
15,.,TRBJ2-1,TRBV5-1,.,TGCGCCAGCAGCTTGGCTCAGGGCTCCTACAATGAGCAGTTCTTC,CASSLAQGSYNEQFF
12,.,TRBJ2-1,TRBV28,.,TGTGCCAGCAGTCCCGGACTGAAGGAGCAGTTCTTC,CASSPGLKEQFF
17,.,TRBJ1-5,TRBV6-4,.,TGTGCCAGCAGTGACTCGGTAACTCCTATTAGCAATCAGCCCCAGCATTTT,CASSDSVTPISNQPQHF
15,.,TRBJ1-3,TRBV27,.,TGTGCCAGCAGTTTAGGCTACAGCTCTGGAAACACCATATATTTT,CASSLGYSSGNTIYF
19,.,TRBJ2-2,TRBV10-3,.,TGTGCCATCAGAGATGCAGGGAGGTCCGTTGCCTCGAACACCGGGGAGCTGTTTTTT,CAIRDAGRSVASNTGELFF
14,TRBD2,TRBJ2-7,TRBV27,.,TGTGCCAGCAGTTTCGGCACTAGCGGTTACGAGCAGTACTTC,CASSFGTSGYEQYF
16,.,TRBJ2-1,TRBV24-1,.,TGTGCCACCAGTGATCCCGGACAGAGCTCCTACAATGAGCAGTTCTTC,CATSDPGQSSYNEQFF
16,TRBD2,TRBJ2-1,TRBV10-2,.,TGCGCCAGCAGTAGCGGGGGACTAGACTCCTACAATGAGCAGTTCTTC,CASSSGGLDSYNEQFF
16,.,TRBJ1-4,TRBV6-4,.,TGTGCCAGCACCGAGGGCAGGGGCCCCACTAATGAAAAACTGTTTTTT,CASTEGRGPTNEKLFF
14,.,TRBJ1-6,TRBV7-2,.,TGTGCCAGCAGGCCCGGGGGGTCTAATTCACCCCTCCACTTT,CASRPGGSNSPLHF
16,.,TRBJ2-3,TRBV9,.,TGTGCCAGCAGCGTAGGAGTGGGACTTACCACAGATACGCAGTATTTT,CASSVGVGLTTDTQYF
16,TRBD2,TRBJ2-1,TRBV2,.,TGTGCCAGCAGGTCCCTTAGCGGGAGTATAGGCAATGAGCAGTTCTTC,CASRSLSGSIGNEQFF
14,TRBD1,TRBJ2-1,TRBV11-2,once,TGTGCCAGCAGCTCACGTTTACAGGGGGGCCAGCAGTTCTTC,CASSSRLQGGQQFF
13,TRBD2,TRBJ2-3,TRBV24-1,many,TGTGCCACTTCTCCCGGGGGGACAGATACGCAGTATTTT,CATSPGGTDTQYF
14,.,TRBJ1-5,TRBV5-6,.,TGTGCCAGCAGCTTGGCCGCGGGAAGCGGGCCCCAGCATTTT,CASSLAAGSGPQHF
15,TRBD1,TRBJ2-5,TRBV18,.,TGTGCCAGCTCACAGGGACAGGGGCACCAAGAGACCCAGTACTTC,CASSQGQGHQETQYF
14,TRBD1,TRBJ1-2,TRBV18,.,TGTGCCAGCTCACCAACGGGACAGGGTTATGGCTACACCTTC,CASSPTGQGYGYTF
17,TRBD2,TRBJ2-5,TRBV4-1,.,TGCGCCAGCAGCCAAGCAATCAGGACGGCGGGAGAAGAGACCCAGTACTTC,CASSQAIRTAGEETQYF
13,TRBD2,TRBJ2-7,TRBV12-3/TRBV12-4,.,TGTGCCAGCAGCCGGGACTACTCCTACGAGCAGTACTTC,CASSRDYSYEQYF
15,.,TRBJ2-4,TRBV27,.,TGTGCCAGCGCTCCTTTAGCGGAAAATAAAAACATTCAGTACTTC,CASAPLAENKNIQYF
13,TRBD1,TRBJ1-1,TRBV30,.,TGTGCCTGGAGGGCAGGGGGGAATACTGAAGCTTTCTTT,CAWRAGGNTEAFF
14,TRBD1,TRBJ1-5,TRBV10-3,few,TGTGCCATCAGCACGACAGGGGCTAATCAGCCCCAGCATTTT,CAISTTGANQPQHF
13,.,TRBJ1-2,TRBV28,.,TGTGCCAGCAGCGAGACAGTACAATATGGCTACACCTTC,CASSETVQYGYTF
16,.,TRBJ2-1,TRBV6-4,.,TGTGCCAGCAGTGGGGGGGGGCCGAGCTCCTACAATGAGCAGTTCTTC,CASSGGGPSSYNEQFF
14,TRBD1,TRBJ1-5,TRBV19,.,TGTGCCAGTAGTCTGGACAGGGTCGGGGGGCCCCAGCATTTT,CASSLDRVGGPQHF
14,.,TRBJ2-7,TRBV7-2,few,TGTGCCAGCAGCTTATACAGGGCCCCCTACGAGCAGTACTTC,CASSLYRAPYEQYF
16,TRBD1,TRBJ2-2,TRBV5-1,few,TGCGCCAGCAGCTTGGCGGCAGGGGGCAACACCGGGGAGCTGTTTTTT,CASSLAAGGNTGELFF
13,.,TRBJ1-2,TRBV28,.,TGTGCCAGCACCTACCAGGGTAACTATGGCTACACCTTC,CASTYQGNYGYTF
17,TRBD1,TRBJ1-4,TRBV6-1,.,TGTGCCAGCAGTGAATTGGGACAGGGGGCAGCTAATGAAAAACTGTTTTTT,CASSELGQGAANEKLFF
14,.,TRBJ2-2,TRBV19,.,TGTGCCAGTAGTATAGGTGCGGGGACCGGGGAGCTGTTTTTT,CASSIGAGTGELFF
14,TRBD2,TRBJ2-5,TRBV7-8,few,TGTGCCAGCAGCTTAGCAAGGGAGGGAAGGGCCCAGTACTTC,CASSLAREGRAQYF
15,.,TRBJ1-4,TRBV2,.,TGTGCCAGCAACCGGCAGGAGGGGACTAATGAAAAACTGTTTTTT,CASNRQEGTNEKLFF
15,TRBD1,TRBJ2-7,TRBV19,few,TGTGCCAGTAGTGCCTACGGGACAGGGTTGAACGAGCAGTACTTC,CASSAYGTGLNEQYF
13,TRBD2,TRBJ2-1,TRBV9,.,TGTGCCAGCAGCCCCCCCAAGGGACTAGCGAGATTCTTC,CASSPPKGLARFF
16,TRBD1,TRBJ2-1,TRBV19,.,TGTGCCACGAGCTCTTGGACAGGGGGCTCCTACAATGAGCAGTTCTTC,CATSSWTGGSYNEQFF
18,TRBD2,TRBJ2-7,TRBV28,.,TGTGCCAGCAGTTCCCGCCGACTAGCGGGAGTTCTAGCCTACGAGCAGTACTTC,CASSSRRLAGVLAYEQYF
17,.,TRBJ1-3,TRBV5-1,.,TGCGCCAGCAGATTAGGGTATACTGGGAGCTCTGGAAACACCATATATTTT,CASRLGYTGSSGNTIYF
18,TRBD2,TRBJ2-1,TRBV28,.,TGTGCCAGCAGTTTAAGTTTGTCCCTAGCGGGAGCCCTAAATGAGCAGTTCTTC,CASSLSLSLAGALNEQFF